The 10 T cell receptor beta chains below come from one sample, sequenced in a study of beta chain features in type 1 diabetes. Study conclusions and caveats: Shorter TCRB CDR3s, moderately but significantly so, were found in Type 1 diabetes patients in all four CD4+ subsets.

Since all of the isolated RNA was reverse transcribed, expressed TCRB transcripts were what got sequenced. Produced via immunoSEQ multiplex PCR; TCRdb's table is partial and in-frame only. The sample comprises 250,000 to 300,000 clones, roughly an eighth of which are singletons, and over 0.015% rests with the top ten. Their antigens are not known. Sequenced sample: naive CD4+ T cells from blood. These receptor sequences come from a man aged 30 to 45 with type 1 diabetes.

The rearrangement joins TRBV6-1 to TRBJ1-1; D unclear. Looked up from germline, CDR1 is MNHNS and CDR2 is SASEGT. The ends were cut back, 3 bases at V and 1 base at J, with 6 bases in the middle. The CDR3 runs to 13 residues. The CDR3 nucleotides are TGTGCCAGCAGTGAGCGGGAGAACACTGAAGCTTTCTTT. Translation gives CASSERENTEAFF.

For the CDR3, the DNA is TGTGCCAGCAGCCCCGAGGACAGAGCTAACTATGGCTACACCTTC. Its protein product is CASSPEDRANYGYTF. The chain has TRBV4-2 and TRBJ1-2; D is perhaps TRBD1 (6 bases). The V and J ends lost 4 bases and 0 bases respectively, with 12 bases between them. The germline V gene has CDR1 LGHNA and CDR2 YNFKEQ. The CDR3 is 15 amino acids.

This clone was found a few times. As DNA, the CDR3 is TGCAGCGTCTCACGGACAGCCAACCCCTACGAGCAGTACTTC. Protein: CSVSRTANPYEQYF. This chain uses TRBV29-1 with TRBJ2-7, with a tentative D call TRBD1 (6 bases). The CDR3 is 14 amino acids. The germline V gene encodes CDR1 SQVTM and CDR2 ANQGSEA. The V gene lost 6 bases and the J gene lost 2 bases, with 17 bases spanning the gap.

In its sample, this clone was seen a few times. The chain uses TRBV21-1 and TRBJ2-7; whether TRBD1, the table's D call, matches the DNA was not checked. TRBV21-1 is labeled a pseudogene. This CDR3 spans 13 amino acids. The CDR3 here is CASSLLGHHEQYF. The CDR3 DNA reads as TGTGCCAGCAGTCTTCTCGGACACCACGAGCAGTACTTC.

This clone was picked up a small number of times. The genes are TRBV30 and TRBJ1-2, with D perhaps TRBD1 (5 bases). This CDR3 comprises 13 residues. The V gene's germline CDR1 is GTSNPN and CDR2 SVGIG (reference sequence). The V and J ends lost 2 bases and 7 bases respectively, with 14 bases between them. Here the CDR3 reads CAWSLARGTGYTF. DNA of the CDR3: TGTGCCTGGAGTCTCGCAAGGGGAACTGGCTACACCTTC.

The chain joins TRBV7-9 to TRBJ1-1; D is undetermined. Germline CDR1 reads SEHNR; CDR2 reads FQNEAQ (reference sequence). The CDR3 totals 12 residues. Trimming took 5 bases from V and 8 from J, leaving 12 bases between them. The chain's CDR3 is CASSPTTIEAFF. In DNA, the CDR3 is TGTGCCAGCAGCCCGACGACTATCGAAGCTTTCTTT.

This clone was seen a handful of times. V usage is TRBV30 and J usage is TRBJ1-1; possible D gene TRBD1, 5 bases. This CDR3 is 14 amino acids long. The V and J ends lost 0 bases and 3 bases respectively, with 11 bases between them. Germline V CDR1 and CDR2: GTSNPN, SVGIG (reference sequence). The CDR3 protein is CAWSVPGMYTEAFF. The DNA for the CDR3 is TGTGCCTGGAGTGTGCCAGGGATGTACACTGAAGCTTTCTTT.

In its sample, this clone was seen a few times. The rearrangement joins TRBV29-1 to TRBJ2-5; D not resolved. The germline CDR1 and CDR2 sequences are SQVTM and ANQGSEA. The length of the CDR3 is 12 residues. Trimming cost V 5 bases and J 0 bases, with 7 bases left between them. The CDR3 is CSVKHYQETQYF. As DNA, the CDR3 is TGCAGCGTTAAACATTACCAAGAGACCCAGTACTTC.

The rearrangement joins TRBV4-3 to TRBJ1-5; D is possibly TRBD1 (5 bases). The CDR3 has 14 residues. V lost 1 base and J 7 bases, leaving 11 bases between the germline ends. Germline assignment: CDR1 LGHNA and CDR2 YSLEER. The CDR3 region has the DNA TGCGCCAGCAGCCAAGCGGGGGGAGGGCAGCCCCAGCATTTT. Amino acids: CASSQAGGGQPQHF.

The chain employs TRBV29-1 and TRBJ2-1; 9 bases agree with TRBD2. J lost 2 bases, V lost 3 bases, and 5 bases had no gene match. Germline-derived CDR1 and CDR2 are SQVTM and ANQGSEA. The CDR3 has 15 amino acids. The CDR3: CSVETAGGPYNEQFF. As DNA, the CDR3 is TGCAGCGTTGAGACAGCGGGAGGACCCTACAATGAGCAGTTCTTC.